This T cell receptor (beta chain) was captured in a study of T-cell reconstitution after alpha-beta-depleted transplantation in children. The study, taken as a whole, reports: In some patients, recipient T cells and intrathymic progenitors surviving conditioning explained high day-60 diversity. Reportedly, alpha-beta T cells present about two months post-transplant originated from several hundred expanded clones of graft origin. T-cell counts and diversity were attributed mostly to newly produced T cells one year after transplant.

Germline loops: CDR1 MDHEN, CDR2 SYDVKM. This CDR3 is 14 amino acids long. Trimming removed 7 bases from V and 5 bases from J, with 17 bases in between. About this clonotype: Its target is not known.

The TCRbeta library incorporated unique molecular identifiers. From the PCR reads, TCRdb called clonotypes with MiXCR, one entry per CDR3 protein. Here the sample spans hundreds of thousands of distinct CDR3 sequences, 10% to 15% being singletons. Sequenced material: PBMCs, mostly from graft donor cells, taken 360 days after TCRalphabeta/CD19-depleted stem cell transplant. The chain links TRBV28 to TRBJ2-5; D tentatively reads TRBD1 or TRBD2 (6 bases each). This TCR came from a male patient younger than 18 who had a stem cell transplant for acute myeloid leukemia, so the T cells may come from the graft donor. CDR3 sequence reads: CASKGGHRTETQYF. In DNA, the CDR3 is TGTGCCAGCAAGGGGGGCCATAGGACGGAGACCCAGTACTTC.